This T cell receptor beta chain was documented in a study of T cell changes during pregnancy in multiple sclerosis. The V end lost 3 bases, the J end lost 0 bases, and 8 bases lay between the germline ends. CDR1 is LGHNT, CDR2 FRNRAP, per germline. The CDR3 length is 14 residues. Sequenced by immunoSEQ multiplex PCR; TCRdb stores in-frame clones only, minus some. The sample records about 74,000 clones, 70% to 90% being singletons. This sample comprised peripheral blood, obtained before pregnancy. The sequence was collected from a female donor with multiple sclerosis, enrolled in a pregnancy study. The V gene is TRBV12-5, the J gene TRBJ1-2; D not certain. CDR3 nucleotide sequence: TGTGCTAGTGGTTTAACGGGGACTAACTATGGCTACACCTTC. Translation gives CASGLTGTNYGYTF. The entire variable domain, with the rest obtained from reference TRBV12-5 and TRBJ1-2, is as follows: DARVTQTPRHKVTEMGQEVTMRCQPILGHNTVFWYRQTMMQGLELLAYFRNRAPLDDSGMPKDRFSAEMPDATLATLKIQPSEPRDSAVYFCASGLTGTNYGYTFGSGTRLTVV.